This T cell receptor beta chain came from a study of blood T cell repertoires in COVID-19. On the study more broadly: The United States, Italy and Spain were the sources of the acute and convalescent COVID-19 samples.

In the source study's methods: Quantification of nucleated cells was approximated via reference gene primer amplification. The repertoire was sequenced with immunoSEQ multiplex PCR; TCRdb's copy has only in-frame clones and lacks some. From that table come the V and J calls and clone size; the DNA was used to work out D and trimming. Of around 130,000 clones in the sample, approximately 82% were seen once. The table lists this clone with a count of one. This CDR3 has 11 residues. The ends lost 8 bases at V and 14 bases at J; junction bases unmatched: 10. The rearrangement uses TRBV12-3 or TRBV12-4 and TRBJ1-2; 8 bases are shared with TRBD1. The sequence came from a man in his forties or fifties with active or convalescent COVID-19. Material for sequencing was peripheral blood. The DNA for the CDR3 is TGTGCCAGCGGAGAGGACAGGGTTGGGACCTTC. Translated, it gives CASGEDRVGTF.